This TCR beta chain was profiled in a study of T cells in localized non-small cell lung cancer. Regarding the study as a whole: The highest T cell clonality was in uninvolved adjacent lung, above tumor. In the blood, greater T cell density corresponded to longer overall survival. The study sequenced only one region of the tumor. As a result, intratumor heterogeneity could not be excluded and remains possible. Out of the top 100 tumor clones, a median around 50 were seen in adjacent lung.

CDR3 length: 12 residues. Germline V gene data show CDR1 as SNHLY and CDR2 as FYNNEI. V lost 1 base to trimming and J lost 8 bases, with 6 bases between them. Note on this clone: Its matching antigen is unknown.

Generated by immunoSEQ multiplex PCR, the TCRdb table keeps only in-frame clones and is missing some. The sample contains approximately 65,000 clones, more than 80% of which appear only once. The TCR comes from a man aged 35 to 69 with stage II lung adenocarcinoma. This specimen consisted of PBMCs, obtained before any cancer treatment. The chain employs TRBV2 and TRBJ2-4; maybe TRBD2 (5 bases). The CDR3 reads CASSEGEYIQYF. CDR3 sequence (DNA): TGTGCCAGCAGTGAAGGGGAGTACATTCAGTACTTC.